This passage covers 10 T cell receptor beta chains from one sample sequenced in a study of blood T cell repertoires in COVID-19 (dated by TCRdb to about 2020). Library preparation used the immunoSEQ multiplex PCR assay. The table was pulled from immuneACCESS by TCRdb, which kept in-frame rearrangements only. Such tables lose some clones; where checked, under half of the loss comes from unresolved V genes, and the rest has no known cause. A total of some 50,000 clones appear in this sample, more than 65% of them only once. The top ten constitute 6.5% to 8% of the sample. Sequenced sample: peripheral blood. The receptors originated from a human donor in a cohort sampled during active COVID-19.

V and J are TRBV25-1 and TRBJ2-2; D is unresolved. The CDR3 consists of 12 residues. V dropped 7 bases and J dropped 6 bases, with 9 bases sitting between them. Germline V gene data show CDR1 as MGHDK and CDR2 as SYGVNS. CDR3 loop: CASTVGAGELFF. The CDR3 DNA is TGTGCCAGCACGGTAGGAGCCGGGGAGCTGTTTTTT.

The chain combines TRBV11-3 with TRBJ2-7; a weak D match, TRBD1 (5 bases). The CDR3 length is 12 residues. Germline V gene sequence: CDR1 SGHNT, CDR2 YENEEA. Between the trimmed V and J ends, which lost 6 bases and 2 bases, there was a span of 8 bases. The CDR3 nucleotides are TGTGCCAGCAGACAGGACACCTACGAGCAGTACTTC. Translating gives CASRQDTYEQYF.

J is TRBJ2-7 and V is TRBV28, with D possibly being TRBD2 (6 bases). Germline CDR1 and CDR2: MDHEN and SYDVKM. V was clipped by 11 bases and J by 5 bases, with 22 bases between them. This CDR3 comprises 14 residues. This CDR3 reads CAAKSLASINEQYF. The CDR3 DNA sequence: TGTGCCGCTAAAAGTCTAGCGAGTATCAACGAGCAGTACTTC.

The chain recombines TRBV18 with TRBJ1-2; 7 nucleotides agree with TRBD1. The CDR3 totals 15 residues. CDR1 KGHSH and CDR2 LQKENI come from the germline V gene. The junction had 6 bases not matched to a gene; V was cut back by 5 bases and J by 0 bases. As DNA, the CDR3 is TGTGCCAGCTCATCCCTTGACAGGGCTAACTATGGCTACACCTTC. Its translation: CASSSLDRANYGYTF.

The genes are TRBV2 and TRBJ2-1; perhaps TRBD2 as D (6 bases). The CDR3 has 15 residues. The germline V gene has CDR1 SNHLY and CDR2 FYNNEI. V gave up 8 bases and J gave up 0 bases, with 14 bases separating them. CDR3 protein: CASGEDYSSYNEQFF. CDR3 DNA: TGTGCCAGCGGGGAGGACTACAGCTCCTACAATGAGCAGTTCTTC.

V is TRBV24-1 and J is TRBJ1-5; no clear D. The germline V gene has CDR1 KGHDR and CDR2 SFDVKD. CDR3 length: 14 residues. The V end was cut by 5 bases, the J end by 3 bases, with 10 bases between. CDR3 protein: CATSGRRDNQPQHF. CDR3 nucleotide sequence: TGTGCCACCAGTGGAAGGCGGGACAATCAGCCCCAGCATTTT.

CDR3 loop: CAISDNTDTQYF. In DNA form, the CDR3 reads TGTGCCATCAGTGACAACACAGATACGCAGTATTTT. The chain uses TRBV10-3 and TRBJ2-3, with D unclear. CDR3 length: 12 residues. From germline, CDR1 is ENHRY and CDR2 SYGVKD. Between the trimmed V and J ends, which lost 3 bases and 2 bases, there was a span of 3 bases.

The chain is built from TRBV11-2 and TRBJ2-3, with a possible D match to TRBD2 (5 bases). The CDR3 spans 14 residues. Trimming cost V 1 base and J 0 bases, with 5 bases left between them. Per germline, CDR1 SGHAT and CDR2 FQNNGV. In DNA form, the CDR3 reads TGTGCCAGCAGCTTAGCGGGGAGCACAGATACGCAGTATTTT. Translation gives CASSLAGSTDTQYF.

V and J are TRBV19 and TRBJ2-7, with TRBD1 identical over 11 bases. Germline CDR1 reads LNHDA; CDR2 reads SQIVND (reference sequence). Trimming cost V 3 bases and J 1 base; bases outside gene matches: 5. The CDR3 spans 16 residues. The CDR3 region has the DNA TGTGCCAGTAGTATCACCGGGACAGGGGGATCCTACGAGCAGTACTTC. This gives the protein CASSITGTGGSYEQYF.

This chain uses TRBV4-2 with TRBJ2-1; 9 nucleotides agree with TRBD2. With V trimmed by 2 bases and J by 7 bases, 9 bases remained unmatched. Germline V lookup: CDR1 LGHNA, CDR2 YNFKEQ. The CDR3 sequence is 16 residues long. The CDR3 DNA sequence: TGTGCCAGCAGCCAAAAATCCGGGACTAGCAAAAATGAGCAGTTCTTC. Its protein product is CASSQKSGTSKNEQFF.